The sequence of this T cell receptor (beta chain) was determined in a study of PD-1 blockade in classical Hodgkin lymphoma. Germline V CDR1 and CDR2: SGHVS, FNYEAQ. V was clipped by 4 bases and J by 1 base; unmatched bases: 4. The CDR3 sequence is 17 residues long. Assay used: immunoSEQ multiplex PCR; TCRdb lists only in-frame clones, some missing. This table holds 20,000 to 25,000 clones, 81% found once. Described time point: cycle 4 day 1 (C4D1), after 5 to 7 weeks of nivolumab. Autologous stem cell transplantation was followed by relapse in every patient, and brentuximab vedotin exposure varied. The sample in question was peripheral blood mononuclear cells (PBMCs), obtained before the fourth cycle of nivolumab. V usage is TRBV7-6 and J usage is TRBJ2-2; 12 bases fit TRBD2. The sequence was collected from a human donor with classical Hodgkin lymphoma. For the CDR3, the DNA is TGTGCCAGCAGCTCACTAGCGGGGGGCCGGAACACCGGGGAGCTGTTTTTT. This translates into CASSSLAGGRNTGELFF.